These 14 T cell receptor beta chains originate from one sample sequenced in a study of human T cells and chemical hapten exposure. Regarding time point: patch test 2, 6 weeks after DPC sensitization. Treatment: therapeutic diphenylcyclopropenone sensitization with weekly scalp DPC. TCRdb analysed the RACE reads with MiXCR anew, one entry per CDR3 protein. Of about 42,000 distinct CDR3 sequences listed, more than 8.5% are singletons. This specimen consisted of whole blood, obtained in connection with sensitization to the hapten diphenylcyclopropenone (DPC). Every receptor here comes from a woman aged 40 to 49 with alopecia areata. Some clones in this sample may be carry-over from other donors' samples.

This clonotype was picked up many times. J is TRBJ2-5 and V is TRBV6-5; D not certain. In germline, CDR1 is MNHEY, CDR2 SVGAGI. The V and J ends lost 6 bases and 1 base respectively, with 9 bases between them. The CDR3 spans 13 residues. CDR3 protein: CASSRTVQETQYF. The CDR3 DNA is TGTGCCAGCAGCCGTACAGTCCAAGAGACCCAGTACTTC.

There are many counts of this clonotype. This rearrangement joins TRBV19 to TRBJ2-6; no clear D. CDR1 is LNHDA, CDR2 SQIVND, per germline (reference sequence). The CDR3 has 15 residues. Trimming cost V 4 bases and J 1 base, with 8 bases left between them. The DNA of the CDR3 is TGTGCCAGTAGTACACCCCAGTCTGGGGCCAACGTCCTGACTTTC. This gives the protein CASSTPQSGANVLTF.

The rearrangement uses TRBV2 and TRBJ2-5; D is tentatively TRBD1 or TRBD2 (6 bases each). Trimming took 6 bases from V and 4 from J, leaving 15 bases between them. Germline CDR1 SNHLY, CDR2 FYNNEI. The CDR3 runs 14 residues. The CDR3 nucleotides are TGTGCCAGCAGGTTAGAGGGGGGCCGAGAGACCCAGTACTTC. Residues: CASRLEGGRETQYF.

This clonotype has at least ten counts. The genes are TRBV29-1 and TRBJ1-5; no definite D call. Per germline, CDR1 SQVTM and CDR2 ANQGSEA. Trimming pared 4 bases from V and 2 bases from J, leaving 6 bases between. The CDR3 sequence is 12 residues long. The CDR3 loop reads CSVGEGNQPQHF. DNA of the CDR3: TGCAGCGTTGGGGAGGGCAATCAGCCCCAGCATTTT.

This clonotype came up many times. V usage is TRBV20-1 and J usage is TRBJ2-1; tentative D call: TRBD2 (5 bases). The CDR3 contains 13 residues. The ends were cut back, 1 base at V and 7 bases at J, with 11 bases in the middle. Germline loops: CDR1 DFQATT, CDR2 SNEGSKA (reference sequence). Written as DNA, the CDR3 is TGCAGTGCTAGAGGGGAGAGGGATAATGAGCAGTTCTTC. This codes for CSARGERDNEQFF.

This clonotype was found many times. The chain uses TRBV6-2 or TRBV6-3 and TRBJ2-7; possible D gene TRBD1, 5 bases. V was trimmed by 4 bases and J by 5 bases, leaving 18 bases between them. The CDR3 has 15 amino acids. Germline lookup yields CDR1 MNHEY and CDR2 SVGEGT. CDR3 residues: CASSSAGLEDNEQYF. The CDR3 coding sequence is TGTGCCAGCAGTTCCGCAGGGCTTGAGGACAACGAGCAGTACTTC.

The chain employs TRBV19 and TRBJ2-3, with TRBD1 matching 7 bases. This CDR3 has 16 amino acids. V lost 5 bases, J lost 6 bases, and 14 bases stayed unmatched. CDR1 and CDR2 (germline): LNHDA, SQIVND (reference sequence). The CDR3 is CASSPLTGTFTDTQYF. DNA of the CDR3: TGTGCCAGTAGTCCCCTGACAGGGACCTTTACGGATACGCAGTATTTT.

This clonotype was counted between two and nine times. This rearrangement joins TRBV3-1 to TRBJ1-6, with a possible D match to TRBD1 (6 bases). The CDR3 extends over 15 amino acids. Germline-derived CDR1 and CDR2 are LGHDT and YNNKEL (reference sequence). V lost 0 bases and J lost 6, with 9 bases in between. The CDR3 region is CASSQDDRPNSPLHF. The CDR3 region has the DNA TGTGCCAGCAGCCAAGATGACAGGCCTAATTCACCCCTCCACTTT.

This clonotype was counted a few times. The gene calls are TRBV3-1 and TRBJ2-1, with 11 nucleotides matching TRBD2. The length of the CDR3 is 17 residues. The V gene end was trimmed by 0 bases and the J gene end by 4 bases; junction bases not matched to a gene: 5. Germline V gene sequence: CDR1 LGHDT, CDR2 YNNKEL (reference sequence). CDR3 coding DNA: TGTGCCAGCAGCCAAGACAGTAGCGGGGGGGTATACAATGAGCAGTTCTTC. Translation: CASSQDSSGGVYNEQFF.

This clonotype was detected ten times or more. CDR3 bases: TGTGCCAGCAGCCCGGGTACCCAAACCCGGGAAGCTTTCTTT. Amino acids: CASSPGTQTREAFF. J is TRBJ1-1 and V is TRBV27; D gene ambiguous. This CDR3 has 14 residues. V lost 6 bases, J lost 8 bases, and 19 bases lay in between. Germline V CDR1 and CDR2: MNHEY, SMNVEV (reference sequence).

This clonotype was counted many times. The chain couples TRBV5-4 to TRBJ1-2, with 7 nucleotides matching TRBD1. Looked up from germline, CDR1 is SGHNT and CDR2 is YYREEE (reference sequence). The CDR3 extends over 14 amino acids. After removal of 4 bases from V and 3 bases from J, the junction contained 6 bases not matched to a gene. The CDR3 DNA is TGTGCCAGCAGCCAGACAGGGAAGCACTATGGCTACACCTTC. Translating gives CASSQTGKHYGYTF.

This clonotype was recorded many times. Germline is not matched at one junction end, which may reflect a read error. The rearrangement joins TRBV19 to TRBJ1-3; no firm D call. CDR3 size: 16 residues. Germline V gene data show CDR1 as LNHDA and CDR2 as SQIVND (reference sequence). The CDR3 is CASRPVLEVPGNTIYF. In DNA, the CDR3 is TGTGCCAGTAGACCGGTCCTCGAGGTCCCTGGGAACACCATATATTTT.

This clonotype was counted ten times or more. The V call is TRBV12-2, the J call TRBJ1-3. TRBV12-2 is an annotated pseudogene. The CDR3 consists of 14 residues. This CDR3 is CASRSRTSGNTIYF. The CDR3 bases are TGTGCAAGTCGCTCACGGACCTCTGGAAACACCATATATTTT.

In its sample, this clonotype was seen a few times. This chain connects TRBV7-2 to TRBJ2-4, with 7 positions matching TRBD1. The V gene end was trimmed by 6 bases and the J gene end by 0 bases; junction bases not matched to a gene: 5. Germline CDR1 is SGHTA and CDR2 is FQGNSA. This CDR3 has 15 amino acids. The CDR3 protein is CASSYTGEAKNIQYF. The CDR3, as DNA: TGTGCCAGCAGTTATACAGGGGAAGCCAAAAACATTCAGTACTTC.